This T cell receptor beta chain is from a study of T-cell reconstitution after alpha-beta-depleted transplantation in children. Unique molecular identifiers were incorporated into the prepared TCRbeta library. TCRdb processed the PCR reads anew with MiXCR; each CDR3 protein has one entry. The repertoire consists of 83,000 or so distinct CDR3 sequences, with roughly 8.4% occurring once and the leading ten covering 5.5% to 8.5%. Germline V CDR1 and CDR2: SEHNR, FQNEAQ (reference sequence). Trimming took 5 bases from V and 3 from J, leaving 20 bases between them. The CDR3 runs to 16 residues. This clonotype appeared many times.

The sequencing used PBMCs from the stem cell graft donor, collected from the stem cell graft. The genes are TRBV7-9 and TRBJ2-7; D may match TRBD1 or TRBD2 (5 bases each). The receptor was isolated from a human donor who donated a stem cell graft to a child with congenital amegakaryocytic thrombocytopenia. The CDR3 reads CASSPGDREIDYEQYF. CDR3 nucleotides: TGTGCCAGCAGCCCCGGGGACCGGGAAATTGACTACGAGCAGTACTTC.